This T cell receptor beta chain appears in the sequencing data of a study of T cell responses to AZD1222 COVID-19 vaccine. Study results and limitations: Repertoire collection took place solely once the T cell response had peaked. Most donors were white British, females outnumbered males, and clonal diversity was possibly underestimated.

Concerning this clone itself: Its antigen is undetermined.

Data came from immunoSEQ multiplex PCR; TCRdb stores just in-frame clones and leaves some out. The data show about 110,000 clones, almost 90% seen once. Per germline, CDR1 LNHDA and CDR2 SQIVND (reference sequence). Trimming took off 0 bases at V and 6 bases at J, with 11 bases between the two ends. The CDR3 has 14 residues. The specimen comprised peripheral blood, sampled on day 0 of AZD1222 vaccination. This chain links TRBV19 with TRBJ1-1; possible D gene TRBD1, 5 bases. This receptor was identified in an adult in good health. CDR3 residues: CASSIEGRTSEAFF. The CDR3 nucleotides read TGTGCCAGTAGTATAGAGGGGCGGACGTCTGAAGCTTTCTTT.